These 6 T cell receptor beta chains were sequenced from one sample in a study of blood T cell repertoires in COVID-19. Profiled with immunoSEQ multiplex PCR; TCRdb holds only in-frame clones, not every one. The sample consists of 72,000 or so clones, 80% of them appearing once. What was sequenced was peripheral blood. The source is a man aged 65-85 years who had recovered from COVID-19.

The CDR3 DNA sequence: TGTGCCAGTAGTATTCAGCGGGGGACAGATACGCAGTATTTT. Translation gives CASSIQRGTDTQYF. This rearrangement joins TRBV19 to TRBJ2-3; TRBD2 matches at 8 bases. This CDR3 contains 14 residues. After removal of 3 bases from V and 3 bases from J, the junction contained 2 bases not matched to a gene. The germline V gene encodes CDR1 LNHDA and CDR2 SQIVND (reference sequence).

This chain links TRBV9 with TRBJ1-6, with 7 bases lining up with TRBD1. There are 20 residues in the CDR3. Germline V gene data show CDR1 as SGDLS and CDR2 as YYNGEE. J gave up 7 bases and V 0 bases, and 19 bases lay outside the gene matches. This chain's CDR3 is CASSVVLSARTGAGNSPLHF. The CDR3 nucleotides are TGTGCCAGCAGCGTAGTTTTGTCGGCCAGAACAGGGGCTGGAAATTCACCCCTCCACTTT.

This rearrangement joins TRBV7-3 to TRBJ2-3, with TRBD2 matching 7 bases. The CDR3 has 16 amino acids. Unmatched junction bases numbered 9, after V lost 6 bases and J lost 0 bases. Germline-derived CDR1 and CDR2 are SGHTA and FQGTGA. CDR3: CASRSGASGSTDTQYF. In DNA, the CDR3 is TGTGCCAGCAGATCTGGGGCTAGCGGAAGCACAGATACGCAGTATTTT.

The rearrangement links TRBV4-2 to TRBJ1-2; 10 positions match TRBD1. CDR3 length: 16 residues. From germline, CDR1 is LGHNA and CDR2 YNFKEQ. After removal of 1 base from V and 2 bases from J, the junction contained 4 bases not matched to a gene. Here the CDR3 DNA reads TGTGCCAGCAGCCAAGGGGGGACAGGGGAGAACTATGGCTACACCTTC. The encoded protein is CASSQGGTGENYGYTF.

V and J are TRBV7-8 and TRBJ2-1; tentative D call: TRBD2 (5 bases). The CDR3 length is 14 residues. V was shortened by 1 base and J by 7 bases, with 11 bases between the two germline ends. From germline, CDR1 is SGHVS and CDR2 FQNEAQ. As DNA, the CDR3 is TGTGCCAGCAGCTTAGGGAGGTCTTCGAATGAGCAGTTCTTC. It codes for CASSLGRSSNEQFF.

The chain carries TRBV28 and TRBJ1-2, with TRBD1 matching 9 bases. The CDR3 spans 15 residues. V lost 1 base, J lost 6 bases, and 6 bases stayed unmatched. From germline, CDR1 is MDHEN and CDR2 SYDVKM. The CDR3 loop reads CASSLYEGQGHGYTF. Written as DNA, the CDR3 is TGTGCCAGCAGTTTATACGAGGGACAGGGTCATGGCTACACCTTC.